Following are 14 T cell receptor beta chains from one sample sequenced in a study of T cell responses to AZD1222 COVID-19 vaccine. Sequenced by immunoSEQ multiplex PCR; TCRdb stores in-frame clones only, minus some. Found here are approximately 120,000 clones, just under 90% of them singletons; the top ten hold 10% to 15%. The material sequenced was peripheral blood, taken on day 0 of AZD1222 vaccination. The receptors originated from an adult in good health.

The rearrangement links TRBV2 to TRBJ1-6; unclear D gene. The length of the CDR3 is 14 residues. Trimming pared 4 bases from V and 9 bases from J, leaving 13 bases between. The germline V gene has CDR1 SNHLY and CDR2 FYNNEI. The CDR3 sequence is CASSVAEKGSPLHF. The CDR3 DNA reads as TGTGCCAGCAGTGTGGCGGAAAAGGGTTCACCCCTCCACTTT.

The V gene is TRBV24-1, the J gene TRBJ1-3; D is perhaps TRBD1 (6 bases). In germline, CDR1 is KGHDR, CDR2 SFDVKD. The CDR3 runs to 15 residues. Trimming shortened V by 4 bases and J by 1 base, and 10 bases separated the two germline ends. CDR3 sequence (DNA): TGTGCCACCAGTGACCCCGGACAGTCTGGAAACACCATATATTTT. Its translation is CATSDPGQSGNTIYF.

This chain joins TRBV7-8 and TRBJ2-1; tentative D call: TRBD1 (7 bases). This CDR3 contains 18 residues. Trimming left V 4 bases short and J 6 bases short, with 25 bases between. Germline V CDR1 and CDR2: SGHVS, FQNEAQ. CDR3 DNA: TGTGCCAGCAGCTCGAGGGGGCGGGGTTATCCAGAGCTCAATGAGCAGTTCTTC. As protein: CASSSRGRGYPELNEQFF.

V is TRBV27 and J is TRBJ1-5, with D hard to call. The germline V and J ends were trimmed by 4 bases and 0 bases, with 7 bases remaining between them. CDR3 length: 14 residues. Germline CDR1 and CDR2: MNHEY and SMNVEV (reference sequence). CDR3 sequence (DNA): TGTGCCAGCAGTTCCCCGTATAGCAATCAGCCCCAGCATTTT. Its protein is CASSSPYSNQPQHF.

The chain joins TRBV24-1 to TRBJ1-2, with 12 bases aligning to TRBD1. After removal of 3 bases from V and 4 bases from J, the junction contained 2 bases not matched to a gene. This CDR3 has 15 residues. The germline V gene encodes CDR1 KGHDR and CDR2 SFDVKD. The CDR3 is CATSDPGQGAYGYTF. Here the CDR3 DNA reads TGTGCCACCAGTGATCCGGGACAGGGGGCCTATGGCTACACCTTC.

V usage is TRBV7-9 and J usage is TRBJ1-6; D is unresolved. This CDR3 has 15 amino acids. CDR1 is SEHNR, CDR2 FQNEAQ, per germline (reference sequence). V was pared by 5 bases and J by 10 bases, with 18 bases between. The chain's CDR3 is CASSPSTDLGSPLHF. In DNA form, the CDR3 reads TGTGCCAGCAGCCCATCGACCGATCTCGGATCACCCCTCCACTTT. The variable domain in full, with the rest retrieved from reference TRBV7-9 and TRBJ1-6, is DTGVSQNPRHKITKRGQNVTFRCDPISEHNRLYWYRQTLGQGPEFLTYFQNEAQLEKSRLLSDRFSAERPKGSFSTLEIQRTEQGDSAMYLCASSPSTDLGSPLHFGNGTRLTVT.

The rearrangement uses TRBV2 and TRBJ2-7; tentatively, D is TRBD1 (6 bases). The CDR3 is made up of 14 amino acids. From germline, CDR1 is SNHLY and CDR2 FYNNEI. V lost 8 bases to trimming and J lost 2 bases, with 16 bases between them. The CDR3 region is CASQTADSTYEQYF. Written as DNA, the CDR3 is TGTGCCAGCCAAACGGCGGACAGCACCTACGAGCAGTACTTC.

CDR3 amino acids: CASSLVLGRANVNEQYF. For the CDR3, the DNA is TGTGCCAGCAGCTTAGTTCTAGGCAGGGCGAATGTAAACGAGCAGTACTTC. The chain carries TRBV7-2 and TRBJ2-7, with a tentative D call TRBD1 (5 bases). Trimming took 1 base from V and 5 from J, leaving 21 bases between them. Germline V gives CDR1 SGHTA, CDR2 FQGNSA. This CDR3 comprises 17 residues.

The chain's CDR3 is CASSTYRAGYGYTF. In DNA, the CDR3 is TGTGCCAGCAGTACGTACAGGGCCGGCTATGGCTACACCTTC. The chain couples TRBV6-2 or TRBV6-3 to TRBJ1-2; TRBD1 might be the D (6 bases). Germline V gene sequence: CDR1 MNHEY, CDR2 SVGEGT. The V gene lost 5 bases and the J gene lost 4 bases, with 14 bases spanning the gap. The CDR3 totals 14 residues.

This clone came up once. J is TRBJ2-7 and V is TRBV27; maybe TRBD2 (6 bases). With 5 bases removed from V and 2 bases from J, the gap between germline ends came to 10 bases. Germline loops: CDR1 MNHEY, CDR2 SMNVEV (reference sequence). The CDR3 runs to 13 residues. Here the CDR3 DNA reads TGTGCCAGCAGTCCCCAGCGGGCCTACGAGCAGTACTTC. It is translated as CASSPQRAYEQYF.

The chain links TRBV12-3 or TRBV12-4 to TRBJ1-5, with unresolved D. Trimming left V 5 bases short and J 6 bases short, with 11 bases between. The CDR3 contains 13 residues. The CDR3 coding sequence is TGTGCCAGCAGTCTGGACGGGCTTCAGCCCCAGCATTTT. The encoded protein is CASSLDGLQPQHF.

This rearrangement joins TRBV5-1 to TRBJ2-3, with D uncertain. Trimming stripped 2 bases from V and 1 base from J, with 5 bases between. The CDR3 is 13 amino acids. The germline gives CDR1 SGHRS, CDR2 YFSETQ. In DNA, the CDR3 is TGCGCCAGCAGCTTCGAGGGCACAGATACGCAGTATTTT. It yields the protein CASSFEGTDTQYF.

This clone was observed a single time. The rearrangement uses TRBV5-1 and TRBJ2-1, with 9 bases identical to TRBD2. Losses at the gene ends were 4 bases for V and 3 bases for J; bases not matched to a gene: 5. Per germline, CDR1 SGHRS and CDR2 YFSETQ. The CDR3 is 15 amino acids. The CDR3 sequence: CASSPIAGVYNEQFF. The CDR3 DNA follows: TGCGCCAGCAGCCCTATAGCGGGAGTCTACAATGAGCAGTTCTTC. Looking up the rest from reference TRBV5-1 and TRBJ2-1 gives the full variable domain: KAGVTQTPRYLIKTRGQQVTLSCSPISGHRSVSWYQQTPGQGLQFLFEYFSETQRNKGNFPGRFSGRQFSNSRSEMNVSTLELGDSALYLCASSPIAGVYNEQFFGPGTRLTVL.

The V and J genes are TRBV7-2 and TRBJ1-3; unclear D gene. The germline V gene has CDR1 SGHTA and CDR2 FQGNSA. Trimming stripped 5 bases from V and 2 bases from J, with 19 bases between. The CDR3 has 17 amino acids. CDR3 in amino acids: CASSPGKGNAAGNTIYF. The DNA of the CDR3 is TGTGCCAGCAGCCCTGGGAAGGGAAACGCCGCTGGAAACACCATATATTTT.